The sequence of this TCR beta chain was determined in a study of blood T cell repertoires in COVID-19. About the research overall: Acute and convalescent COVID-19 samples came from the United States, Italy and Spain. The analysed material was cDNA or gDNA that came from T cells, B-cell-depleted T cells, or PBMCs.

This CDR3 region has 14 residues. The V and J ends lost 2 bases and 10 bases, in that order; junction bases with no gene match: 9. Germline V CDR1 and CDR2: MNHNS, SASEGT. Original analysis: Nucleated cell number was recorded as an estimate derived from reference gene primer amplification. Libraries were prepared by immunoSEQ multiplex PCR; TCRdb keeps only in-frame clonotypes and omits some of them. That table is the source of V, J and clone size, and D and trimming were worked out from the DNA. This table has roughly 69,000 clones, 88% appearing once. This chain connects TRBV6-1 to TRBJ1-1, with TRBD1 matching over 8 bases. The source of this sequence is a human donor in a cohort sampled during active COVID-19. Specimen: peripheral blood. The CDR3 nucleotides are TGTGCCAGCAGTGAATTCGACAGGGGTAGAGGAGCTTTCTTT. Translated, it gives CASSEFDRGRGAFF.